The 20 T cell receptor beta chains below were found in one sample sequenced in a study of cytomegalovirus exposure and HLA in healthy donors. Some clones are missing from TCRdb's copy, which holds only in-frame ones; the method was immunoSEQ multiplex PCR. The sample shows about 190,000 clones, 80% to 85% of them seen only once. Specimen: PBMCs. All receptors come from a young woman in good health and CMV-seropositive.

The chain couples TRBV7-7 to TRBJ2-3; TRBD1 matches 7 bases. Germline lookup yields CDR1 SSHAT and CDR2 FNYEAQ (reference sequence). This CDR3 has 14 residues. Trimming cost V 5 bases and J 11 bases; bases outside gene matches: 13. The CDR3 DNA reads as TGTGCCAGCAGCCCGATCCGGACAGGTTCAGGGCAGTATTTT. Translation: CASSPIRTGSGQYF.

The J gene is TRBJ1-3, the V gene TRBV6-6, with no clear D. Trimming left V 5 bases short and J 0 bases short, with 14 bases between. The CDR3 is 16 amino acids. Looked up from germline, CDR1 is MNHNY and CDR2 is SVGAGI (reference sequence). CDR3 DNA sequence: TGTGCCAGCAGTCCCTGGGTGGGGAGCTCTGGAAACACCATATATTTT. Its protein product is CASSPWVGSSGNTIYF.

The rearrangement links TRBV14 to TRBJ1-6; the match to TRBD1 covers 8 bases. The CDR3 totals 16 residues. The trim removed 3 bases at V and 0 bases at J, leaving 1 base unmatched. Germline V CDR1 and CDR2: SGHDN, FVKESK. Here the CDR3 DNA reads TGTGCCAGCAGCCAGGACAGGGTCTCCTATAATTCACCCCTCCACTTT. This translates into CASSQDRVSYNSPLHF.

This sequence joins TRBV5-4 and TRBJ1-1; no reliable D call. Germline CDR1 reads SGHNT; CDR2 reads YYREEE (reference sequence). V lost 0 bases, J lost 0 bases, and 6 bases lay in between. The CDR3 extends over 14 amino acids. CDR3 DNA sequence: TGTGCCAGCAGCTTGGGAGAAATGAACACTGAAGCTTTCTTT. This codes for CASSLGEMNTEAFF.

The CDR3 nucleotides read TGTGCCAGCAGTGTTATCAGGTCCTACAATGAGCAGTTCTTC. Protein product: CASSVIRSYNEQFF. This chain links TRBV2 with TRBJ2-1; D not resolved. CDR3 length: 14 residues. The ends were cut back, 4 bases at V and 1 base at J, with 8 bases in the middle. Germline lookup yields CDR1 SNHLY and CDR2 FYNNEI.

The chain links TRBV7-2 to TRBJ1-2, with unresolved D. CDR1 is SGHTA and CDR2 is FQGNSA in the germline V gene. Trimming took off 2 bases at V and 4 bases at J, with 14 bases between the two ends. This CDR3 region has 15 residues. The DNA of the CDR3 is TGTGCCAGCAGCTTATTTGACGGAGCGTCCTATGGCTACACCTTC. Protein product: CASSLFDGASYGYTF.

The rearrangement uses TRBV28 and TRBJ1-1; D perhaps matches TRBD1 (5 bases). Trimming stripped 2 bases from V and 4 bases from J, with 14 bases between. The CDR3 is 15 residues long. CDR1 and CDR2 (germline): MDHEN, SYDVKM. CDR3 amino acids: CASSLNPGSVTEAFF. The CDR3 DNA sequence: TGTGCCAGCAGTTTAAATCCAGGGTCGGTCACTGAAGCTTTCTTT.

CDR3 sequence: CASSPRQGANEKLFF. CDR3 bases: TGTGCCAGCAGCCCAAGACAGGGAGCGAATGAAAAACTGTTTTTT. This rearrangement joins TRBV7-6 to TRBJ1-4, with 7 positions matching TRBD1. This CDR3 region has 15 residues. Per germline, CDR1 SGHVS and CDR2 FNYEAQ. V gave up 5 bases and J gave up 5 bases; unmatched junction bases: 8. Based on the CDR3 plus reference TRBV7-6 and TRBJ1-4, the full variable domain is GAGVSQSPRYKVTKRGQDVALRCDPISGHVSLYWYRQALGQGPEFLTYFNYEAQQDKSGLPNDRFSAERPEGSISTLTIQRTEQRDSAMYRCASSPRQGANEKLFFGSGTQLSVL.

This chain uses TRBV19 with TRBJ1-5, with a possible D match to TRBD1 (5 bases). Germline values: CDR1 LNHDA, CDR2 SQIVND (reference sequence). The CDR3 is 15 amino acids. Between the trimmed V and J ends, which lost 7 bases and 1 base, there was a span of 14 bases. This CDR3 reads CASNVEGRSNQPQHF. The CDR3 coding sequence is TGTGCCAGTAACGTCGAGGGGAGGAGCAATCAGCCCCAGCATTTT.

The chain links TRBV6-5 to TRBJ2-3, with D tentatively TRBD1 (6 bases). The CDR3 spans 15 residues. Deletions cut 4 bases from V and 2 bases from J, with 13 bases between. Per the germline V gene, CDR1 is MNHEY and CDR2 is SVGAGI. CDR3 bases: TGTGCCAGCAGTTCCGGGACACCGCTCACAGATACGCAGTATTTT. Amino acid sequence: CASSSGTPLTDTQYF.

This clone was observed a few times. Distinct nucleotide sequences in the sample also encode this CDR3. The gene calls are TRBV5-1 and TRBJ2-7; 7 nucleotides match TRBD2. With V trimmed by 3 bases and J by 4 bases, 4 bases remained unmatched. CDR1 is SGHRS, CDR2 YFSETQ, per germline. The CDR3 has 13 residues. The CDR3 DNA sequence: TGCGCCAGCAGCTGGGGGGGATCGTACGAGCAGTACTTC. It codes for CASSWGGSYEQYF.

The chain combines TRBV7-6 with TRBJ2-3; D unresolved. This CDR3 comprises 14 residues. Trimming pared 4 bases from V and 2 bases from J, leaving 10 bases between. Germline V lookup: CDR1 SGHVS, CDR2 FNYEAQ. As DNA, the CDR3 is TGTGCCAGCAGCTCCGTGTCCTTCACAGATACGCAGTATTTT. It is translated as CASSSVSFTDTQYF.

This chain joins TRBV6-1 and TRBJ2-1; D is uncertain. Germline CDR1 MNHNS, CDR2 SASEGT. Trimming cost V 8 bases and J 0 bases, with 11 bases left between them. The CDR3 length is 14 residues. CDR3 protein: CASGEDSSYNEQFF. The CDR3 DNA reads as TGTGCCAGCGGCGAGGATAGCTCCTACAATGAGCAGTTCTTC.

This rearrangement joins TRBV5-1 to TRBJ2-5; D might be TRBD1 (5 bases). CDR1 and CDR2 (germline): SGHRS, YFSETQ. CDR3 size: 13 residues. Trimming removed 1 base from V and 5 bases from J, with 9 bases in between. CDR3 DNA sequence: TGCGCCAGCAGCTTGACAGGTCCGGAGACCCAGTACTTC. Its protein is CASSLTGPETQYF.

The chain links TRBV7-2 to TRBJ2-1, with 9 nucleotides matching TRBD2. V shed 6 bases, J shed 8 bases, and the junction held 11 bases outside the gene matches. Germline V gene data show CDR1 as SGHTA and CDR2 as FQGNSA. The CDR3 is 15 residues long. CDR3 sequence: CASRPETAGGDEQFF. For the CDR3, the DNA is TGTGCCAGCAGACCCGAGACAGCGGGGGGCGATGAGCAGTTCTTC.

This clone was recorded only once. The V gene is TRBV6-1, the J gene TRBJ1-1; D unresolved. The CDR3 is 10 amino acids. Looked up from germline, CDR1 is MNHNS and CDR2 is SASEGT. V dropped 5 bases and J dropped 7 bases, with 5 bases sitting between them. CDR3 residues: CASSSVEAFF. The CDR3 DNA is TGTGCCAGCAGTTCGGTTGAAGCTTTCTTT.

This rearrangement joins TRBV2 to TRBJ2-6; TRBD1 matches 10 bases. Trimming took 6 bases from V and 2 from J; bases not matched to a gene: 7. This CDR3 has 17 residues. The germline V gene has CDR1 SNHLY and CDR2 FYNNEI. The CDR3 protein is CASRAGQGRTGANVLTF. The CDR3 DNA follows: TGTGCCAGCAGAGCGGGACAGGGGAGAACTGGGGCCAACGTCCTGACTTTC.

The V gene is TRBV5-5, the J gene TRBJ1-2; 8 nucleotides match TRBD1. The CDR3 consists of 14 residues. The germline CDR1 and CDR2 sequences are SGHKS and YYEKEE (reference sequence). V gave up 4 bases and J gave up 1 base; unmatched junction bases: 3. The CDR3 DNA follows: TGTGCCAGCAGCCTGACAGGGGTTAACTATGGCTACACCTTC. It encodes CASSLTGVNYGYTF.

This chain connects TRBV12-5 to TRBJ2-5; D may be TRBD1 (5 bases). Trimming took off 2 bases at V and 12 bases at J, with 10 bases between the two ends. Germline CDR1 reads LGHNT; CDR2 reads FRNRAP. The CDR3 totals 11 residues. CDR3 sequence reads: CASGLWGAEYF. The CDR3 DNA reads TGTGCTAGTGGTTTGTGGGGCGCGGAGTACTTC.

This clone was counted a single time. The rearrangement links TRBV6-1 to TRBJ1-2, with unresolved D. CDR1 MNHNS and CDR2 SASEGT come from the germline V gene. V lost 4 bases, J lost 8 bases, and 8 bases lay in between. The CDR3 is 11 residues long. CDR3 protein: CASSGGSGYTF. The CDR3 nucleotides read TGTGCCAGCAGTGGAGGGTCCGGCTACACCTTC.